This is a list of T cell receptor beta chains from one sample in a study of technical replicates of blood from a handful of donors. Measured with immunoSEQ multiplex PCR; TCRdb has only the in-frame clones, and not every one. This table has about 68,000 clones, about 97% appearing once. Material: T cells isolated from PBMCs. These receptors were collected from a human donor in good health. CDR3s include the opening cysteine and the closing phenylalanine or tryptophan. Fields, in order: V gene, D gene, clone size, J gene, CDR3 DNA, CDR3 protein. D genes are given only for firm matches. A row's size may be missing; if present it is once, few, many or a size class.

>TRBV28|-|once|TRBJ1-2
TGTGCCAGCTCTCAATGGGCCTACGGGACACGAAGTTATGGCTACACCTTC
CASSQWAYGTRSYGYTF
>TRBV7-2|TRBD1|-|TRBJ1-1
TGTGCCAGCAGCTCATCAGGGGGGAACACTGAAGCTTTCTTT
CASSSSGGNTEAFF
>TRBV27|-|-|TRBJ2-2
TGTGCCAGCAGTTATACCGGACAGCTAGCCGGGGAGCTGTTTTTT
CASSYTGQLAGELFF
>TRBV5-6|-|-|TRBJ2-7
TGTGCCAGCAGCTTAGGGACAAACTCCTACGAGCAGTACTTC
CASSLGTNSYEQYF
>TRBV6-1|-|-|TRBJ2-2
TGTGCCAGCAGTTTCGCAGGTGACACCGGGGAGCTGTTTTTT
CASSFAGDTGELFF
>TRBV2|-|-|TRBJ1-5
TGTGCCAGCAGTGAAGCCAGACGGGGAAATCAGCCCCAGCATTTT
CASSEARRGNQPQHF
>TRBV10-1|TRBD2|-|TRBJ2-3
TGCGCCAGCAGTGAAACTAGCGGGATGGATGAGCAGTATTTT
CASSETSGMDEQYF
>TRBV7-9|TRBD2|-|TRBJ2-2
TGTGCCAGCTCAATAGCCGGACTAGCGGGGAACACCGGGGAGCTGTTTTTT
CASSIAGLAGNTGELFF
>TRBV4-3|-|-|TRBJ1-5
TGCGCCAGCAGCCAAGCCCGGTATAGCAATCAGCCCCAGCATTTT
CASSQARYSNQPQHF
>TRBV4-2|TRBD2|-|TRBJ2-1
TGTGCCAGCAGCCAAGAGGTACTAGCGGGAGCTGGGAATGAGCAGTTCTTC
CASSQEVLAGAGNEQFF
>TRBV6-1|TRBD1|-|TRBJ1-5
TGTGCCAGCAGTACACAGGGGTCCTATCAGCCCCAGCATTTT
CASSTQGSYQPQHF
>TRBV19|-|-|TRBJ1-1
TGTGCCAGTAGTATCCAGGGGAGCACTGAAGCTTTCTTT
CASSIQGSTEAFF
>TRBV6-4|-|-|TRBJ1-3
TGTGCCAGCATTACAGGGAGCTCTGGAAACACCATATATTTT
CASITGSSGNTIYF
>TRBV4-1|-|-|TRBJ1-5
TGCGCCAGCAGCCGGAATCAGGGTTATCAGCCCCAGCATTTT
CASSRNQGYQPQHF
>TRBV6-1|TRBD1|-|TRBJ2-5
TGTGCCAGCGCGGCCGGGACAGTGATCCAAGAGACCCAGTACTTC
CASAAGTVIQETQYF
>TRBV6-1|-|-|TRBJ1-5
TGTGCCAGCAGGGAGGGCAGGCAGCCCCAGCATTTT
CASREGRQPQHF
>TRBV19|TRBD1|-|TRBJ1-5
TGTGCCAGTATGACACAGGGGCCCGGAGGGCCCCAGCATTTT
CASMTQGPGGPQHF
>TRBV18|-|-|TRBJ2-1
TGTGCCAGCTCGGCCGGGACTCTTTACAATGAGCAGTTCTTC
CASSAGTLYNEQFF
>TRBV4-1|-|-|TRBJ2-7
TGCGCCAGCAGCCAGGGGACTGTCTCCTACGAGCAGTACTTC
CASSQGTVSYEQYF
>TRBV7-8|-|-|TRBJ2-7
TGTGCCAGCAGCTTCCCCCTCGGACATCCAGCGAACTACGAGCAGTACTTC
CASSFPLGHPANYEQYF
>TRBV11-2|-|-|TRBJ2-7
TGTGCCAGCAGCTTGTCAGGAATCTACGAGCAGTACTTC
CASSLSGIYEQYF
>TRBV29-1|TRBD1|-|TRBJ2-3
TGCAGCGTTGGGACAGGTCAAGATACGCAGTATTTT
CSVGTGQDTQYF
>TRBV5-5|TRBD2|-|TRBJ2-3
TGTGCCAGCAGCTTTAACGGACTAGCGGGTACAGATACGCAGTATTTT
CASSFNGLAGTDTQYF
>TRBV5-1|-|-|TRBJ2-1
TGCGCCAGCGTGGGCAGGGGATCCTACAATGAGCAGTTCTTC
CASVGRGSYNEQFF
>TRBV14|-|-|TRBJ1-4
TGTGCCAGCAGCTCAATTGCGGGGCCCTTAAATGAAAAACTGTTTTTT
CASSSIAGPLNEKLFF
>TRBV7-9|TRBD1|-|TRBJ1-1
TGTGCCAGCAGCGCAGGGGGGATGAACACTGAAGCTTTCTTT
CASSAGGMNTEAFF
>TRBV7-2|-|-|TRBJ2-5
TGTGCCAGCAGCTTAGTTCTTCGGGAGACCCAGTACTTC
CASSLVLRETQYF
>TRBV7-2|-|-|TRBJ2-1
TGTGCCAGCAGCTCCTTAGCGGTAAGCTCCTACAATGAGCAGTTCTTC
CASSSLAVSSYNEQFF
>TRBV29-1|TRBD1|-|TRBJ2-1
TGCAGCGGAGCGACAGGGGGCAACGTGAATGAGCAGTTCTTC
CSGATGGNVNEQFF
>TRBV7-8|TRBD2|-|TRBJ2-1
TGTGCCAGCAGCCTAGGACTAGCGGGAGGGATTTTTTACAATGAGCAGTTCTTC
CASSLGLAGGIFYNEQFF
>TRBV5-1|-|-|TRBJ2-1
TGCGCCAGCAGCTTGGCCCTGGGGAGTGACAATGAGCAGTTCTTC
CASSLALGSDNEQFF
>TRBV6-1|-|-|TRBJ2-7
TGTGCCAGCTTATGGCAGGCTTACGAGCAGTACTTC
CASLWQAYEQYF
>TRBV7-2|-|-|TRBJ1-3
TGTGCCAGCAGCTTAGCGCTGGGGGGGGCCGTCTCTGGAAACACCATATATTTT
CASSLALGGAVSGNTIYF
>TRBV27|-|-|TRBJ2-1
TGTGCCAGCAGTTTGGGCAGGGGGGCAAATGAGCAGTTCTTC
CASSLGRGANEQFF
>TRBV7-2|-|-|TRBJ2-7
TGTGCCAGCAGCCCTAGTTCGGGAACCTACGAGCAGTACTTC
CASSPSSGTYEQYF
>TRBV19|-|-|TRBJ1-5
TGTGCCAGTAGTATTTTGCAGGCGACGAGCAATCAGCCCCAGCATTTT
CASSILQATSNQPQHF
>TRBV9|-|-|TRBJ2-6
TGTGCCAGCAGCGTAGTAACGGGTGGGGCCAACGTCCTGACTTTC
CASSVVTGGANVLTF
>TRBV11-2|-|-|TRBJ1-3
TGTGCCAGCAGCTTAGCACCAGCAGGGTCCGGAAACACCATATATTTT
CASSLAPAGSGNTIYF
>TRBV4-1|-|-|TRBJ1-5
TGCGCCAGCAGCCAAGGGGGGGACTGGGTTAATCAGCCCCAGCATTTT
CASSQGGDWVNQPQHF
>TRBV7-2|-|-|TRBJ2-5
TGTGCCAGCAGCTTAGTTGCGACCCCTAGGGGGGAGACCCAGTACTTC
CASSLVATPRGETQYF
>TRBV19|-|-|TRBJ2-7
TGTGCCAGTAGCCCGGATCGACAGGGTCGGGGGAACGAGCAGTACTTC
CASSPDRQGRGNEQYF
>TRBV30|-|-|TRBJ1-1
TGTGCCTGGATTTACTGGGCTTCTAACACTGAAGCTTTCTTT
CAWIYWASNTEAFF
>TRBV28|TRBD2|-|TRBJ2-1
TGTGCCAGCAGGGGGGACGCCCGGACTAGCGGGAGCATGGATGAGCAGTTCTTC
CASRGDARTSGSMDEQFF
>TRBV29-1|-|-|TRBJ1-1
TGCAGCGTTGGCGGAATTAGTGGGACTGAAGCTTTCTTT
CSVGGISGTEAFF
>TRBV6-6|TRBD2|-|TRBJ2-1
TGTGCCAGCAGTTACCGAACTAGCGGGGCCTACAATGAGCAGTTCTTC
CASSYRTSGAYNEQFF
>TRBV7-6|-|-|TRBJ2-6
TGTGCCAGCAGCCCCGTTGGGGCCAACGTCCTGACTTTC
CASSPVGANVLTF
>TRBV6-5|TRBD2|-|TRBJ2-7
TGTGCCAGCAGTTACTCGAGTTCTAGCGGGGGCTACGAGCAGTACTTC
CASSYSSSSGGYEQYF
>TRBV5-8|-|-|TRBJ1-1
TGTGCCAGCAGGGGGGGGTATCTGACTGAAGCTTTCTTT
CASRGGYLTEAFF
>TRBV4-1|-|-|TRBJ2-1
TGCGCCAGCAGCCAAGCGGGGTCTAGCTCCTACAATGAGCAGTTCTTC
CASSQAGSSSYNEQFF
>TRBV7-9|-|-|TRBJ1-3
TGTGCCAGCAGCTTATCCCCGAGCTCTGGAAACACCATATATTTT
CASSLSPSSGNTIYF